This entry describes one T cell receptor (beta chain). These data are taken from a study of blood T cell repertoires in COVID-19. The CDR3 has 18 amino acids. Measured with immunoSEQ multiplex PCR; TCRdb has only the in-frame clones, and not every one. The table records about 83,000 clones, roughly 90% of them present only once. The clonotype was recovered from a woman aged 50 to 60 with active or convalescent COVID-19. The sample comprised peripheral blood. The V gene is TRBV21-1, the J gene TRBJ1-5; the D call of TRBD1 is as the table states it, not checked on the DNA. TRBV21-1 is given as a pseudogene. This CDR3 reads CASSKAGRGIYSNQPQHF. The CDR3 nucleotides are TGTGCCAGCAGCAAAGCCGGCAGGGGTATATATAGCAATCAGCCCCAGCATTTT.